This T cell receptor beta chain was identified during a study of shared clonotypes between healthy human individuals. The repertoire was sequenced with immunoSEQ multiplex PCR; TCRdb's copy has only in-frame clones and lacks some. The table has over a million clones, approximately 68% seen once; the top ten hold about 1.5%. This clone was found once. The clonotype was recovered from a man younger than 35 in good health. The specimen was memory CD4+ T cells sorted from blood. Subset indicated: CD45RA-negative fraction.

The CDR3 DNA sequence: TGTGCCAGCAGTGAAAAGACTAGCGGCCGAACAGATACGCAGTATTTT. It codes for CASSEKTSGRTDTQYF. The V gene is TRBV25-1, the J gene TRBJ2-3, with 9 bases that match TRBD2. V shed 2 bases, J shed 3 bases, and the junction held 6 bases outside the gene matches. CDR1 MGHDK and CDR2 SYGVNS come from the germline V gene. The CDR3 consists of 16 residues.